The 12 T cell receptor beta chains below were found in one sample sequenced in a study of T cell changes during pregnancy in multiple sclerosis. Some clones are missing from TCRdb's copy, which holds only in-frame ones; the method was immunoSEQ multiplex PCR. The sample comprises more than 35,000 clones, about 94% of which are singletons, and approximately 0.39% rests with the top ten. Sample: CD4+ T cells from peripheral blood mononuclear cells, taken in the second trimester of pregnancy. The receptor source for this set is a female donor with multiple sclerosis, enrolled in a pregnancy study.

The chain has TRBV9 and TRBJ1-1; TRBD1 matches 11 bases. V lost 0 bases, J lost 5 bases, and 9 bases stayed unmatched. Germline CDR1 reads SGDLS; CDR2 reads YYNGEE. The CDR3 loop spans 17 amino acids. The CDR3 region is CASSVGTGGPSGTEAFF. The CDR3 DNA is TGTGCCAGCAGCGTAGGGACAGGGGGCCCCTCGGGAACTGAAGCTTTCTTT.

The chain carries TRBV27 and TRBJ2-3; 14 nucleotides agree with TRBD2. The CDR3 runs to 19 residues. CDR1 is MNHEY, CDR2 SMNVEV, per germline (reference sequence). With V trimmed by 3 bases and J by 2 bases, 10 bases remained unmatched. In DNA form, the CDR3 reads TGTGCCAGCAGTTTCGGGACTAGCGGGAGATTCCCCCCCACAGATACGCAGTATTTT. This codes for CASSFGTSGRFPPTDTQYF.

The gene calls are TRBV16 and TRBJ2-3; D might be TRBD1 (6 bases). Germline V gene sequence: CDR1 KGHSY, CDR2 FQNENV. The CDR3 spans 13 residues. The V and J ends lost 5 bases and 4 bases respectively, with 10 bases between them. The CDR3 protein is CASSSNRADTQYF. For the CDR3, the DNA is TGTGCCAGCAGCTCAAACAGGGCAGATACGCAGTATTTT.

The chain is built from TRBV5-4 and TRBJ2-1; D may be TRBD1 (6 bases). There are 14 residues in the CDR3. Between the trimmed V and J ends, which lost 0 bases and 6 bases, there was a span of 10 bases. Germline V lookup: CDR1 SGHNT, CDR2 YYREEE (reference sequence). The CDR3 sequence: CASSLEGDRNEQFF. The CDR3 nucleotides are TGTGCCAGCAGCTTGGAGGGGGACCGCAATGAGCAGTTCTTC.

This clone was detected only once. CDR3 sequence: CASSPDSNYGYTF. CDR3 nucleotide sequence: TGCGCCAGCAGCCCGGACAGTAACTATGGCTACACCTTC. This chain connects TRBV5-1 to TRBJ1-2; D possibly corresponds to TRBD1 (6 bases). The V end lost 4 bases, the J end lost 1 base, and 8 bases lay between the germline ends. There are 13 residues in the CDR3. From germline, CDR1 is SGHRS and CDR2 YFSETQ.

The rearrangement links TRBV28 to TRBJ1-2, with D possibly matching TRBD1 (6 bases). Germline CDR1 is MDHEN and CDR2 is SYDVKM. The V end was cut by 3 bases, the J end by 5 bases, with 10 bases between. This CDR3 is 13 amino acids long. CDR3 nucleotides: TGTGCCAGCAGTTTCCAGGGGCGGTATGGCTACACCTTC. This sequence encodes CASSFQGRYGYTF.

The V gene is TRBV6-6, the J gene TRBJ2-2; no definite D call. The germline V gene has CDR1 MNHNY and CDR2 SVGAGI (reference sequence). Trimming pared 6 bases from V and 2 bases from J, leaving 7 bases between. The CDR3 is 13 residues long. CDR3 in DNA: TGTGCCAGCAGAGTCCTAAACACCGGGGAGCTGTTTTTT. As protein: CASRVLNTGELFF.

A remark on this clone: Germline and junction disagree at one end, which may indicate a read error. The same CDR3 also results from other DNA sequences found in this sample. The V call is TRBV29-1, the J call TRBJ2-7, with 10 bases fitting TRBD1. This CDR3 has 12 residues. The germline V gene has CDR1 SQVTM and CDR2 ANQGSEA. The CDR3 loop is CSVSGQGIEQYF. The CDR3 coding sequence is TGCAGCGTATCGGGACAGGGGATCGAGCAGTACTTT.

A single count supports this clone. The rearrangement joins TRBV7-9 to TRBJ1-2; TRBD1 aligns across 11 bases. V shed 1 base, J shed 7 bases, and the junction held 8 bases outside the gene matches. Germline V gives CDR1 SEHNR, CDR2 FQNEAQ (reference sequence). The CDR3 loop spans 16 amino acids. CDR3 nucleotide sequence: TGTGCCAGCAGCTTAGGAGATGGGACAGGGGGAAGTGGCTACACCTTC. Protein product: CASSLGDGTGGSGYTF.

This sequence joins TRBV27 and TRBJ2-2, with 11 nucleotides matching TRBD2. The CDR3 extends over 16 amino acids. The J segment lost 4 bases and the V segment lost 4 bases, leaving 5 bases of the junction unmatched. Germline CDR1 is MNHEY and CDR2 is SMNVEV (reference sequence). This chain's CDR3 is CASSWTSGRFTGELFF. The CDR3 bases are TGTGCCAGCAGTTGGACTAGCGGGCGTTTCACCGGGGAGCTGTTTTTT.

The chain is built from TRBV5-5 and TRBJ2-1; 7 positions match TRBD1. CDR1 SGHKS and CDR2 YYEKEE come from the germline V gene (reference sequence). The CDR3 sequence is 13 residues long. Trimming removed 2 bases from V and 9 bases from J; junction bases left unmatched: 5. The CDR3 region is CASSLQDRAEQFF. CDR3 coding DNA: TGTGCCAGCAGCTTACAAGACAGGGCTGAGCAGTTCTTC.

The J gene is TRBJ2-5, the V gene TRBV7-9, with a tentative D call TRBD2 (5 bases). V was pared by 3 bases and J by 2 bases, with 7 bases between. The germline gives CDR1 SEHNR, CDR2 FQNEAQ (reference sequence). There are 13 residues in the CDR3. In nucleotides, the CDR3 is TGTGCCAGCAGCTTGGGAGTTCAAGAGACCCAGTACTTC. It encodes CASSLGVQETQYF.